These 8 T cell receptor beta chains were sequenced from one sample in a study of CD8 T cells in ankylosing spondylitis. Study results and limitations: Made up of eight highly homologous variants, a TCR beta motif appeared characteristic of ankylosing spondylitis blood.

TCRdb fed the 5' RACE reads into MiXCR, producing one record per CDR3 protein. Of around 890,000 distinct CDR3 sequences in the sample, around 11% are singletons; the top ten hold 0.51%. Antigen specificity for these receptors is unknown. The sequenced material came from blood, either unsorted or a sorted T cell fraction (not recorded which). The receptors were gathered from a male donor with ankylosing spondylitis.

V usage is TRBV6-1 and J usage is TRBJ2-7; 7 nucleotides match TRBD2. This CDR3 has 14 residues. Unmatched junction bases numbered 5, after V lost 6 bases and J lost 0 bases. CDR1 is MNHNS, CDR2 SASEGT, per germline. CDR3 in amino acids: CASSPLAGSYEQYF. The DNA for the CDR3 is TGTGCCAGCAGCCCCTTAGCGGGCTCCTACGAGCAGTACTTC.

There are a few counts of this clonotype. This chain connects TRBV10-2 to TRBJ2-1; 10 positions match TRBD2. The CDR3 covers 14 residues. J gave up 3 bases and V 9 bases, and 5 bases lay outside the gene matches. CDR1 and CDR2 from the germline V gene are WSHSY and SAAADI. The CDR3 protein is CASIAGGLYNEQFF. The CDR3 DNA is TGCGCCAGTATAGCGGGGGGCCTCTACAATGAGCAGTTCTTC.

V and J are TRBV7-2 and TRBJ2-5; D uncertain. Per the germline V gene, CDR1 is SGHTA and CDR2 is FQGNSA. This CDR3 spans 13 amino acids. V shed 5 bases and J shed 5 bases, with 12 bases lying between them. The CDR3 DNA reads as TGTGCCAGCAGCCCGTCGGTGGGGGAGACCCAGTACTTC. This sequence encodes CASSPSVGETQYF.

This clonotype was observed a few times. The genes are TRBV6-1 and TRBJ2-2; weak D call: TRBD1 (5 bases). Germline CDR1 reads MNHNS; CDR2 reads SASEGT. There are 14 residues in the CDR3. The V and J ends lost 7 bases and 4 bases respectively, with 13 bases between them. In DNA, the CDR3 is TGTGCCAGCACCGTACGACAGATCACCGGGGAGCTGTTTTTT. This encodes CASTVRQITGELFF.

This sequence joins TRBV7-2 and TRBJ2-7; TRBD2 is a possible D gene (5 bases). The CDR3 length is 14 residues. CDR1 is SGHTA and CDR2 is FQGNSA in the germline V gene. Trimming stripped 0 bases from V and 7 bases from J, with 13 bases between. CDR3 in DNA: TGTGCCAGCAGCTTAGCCGGGATTCTCCAAGAGCAGTACTTC. It specifies CASSLAGILQEQYF. Combining the CDR3 with reference TRBV7-2 and TRBJ2-7 gives the whole variable domain GAGVSQSPSNKVTEKGKDVELRCDPISGHTALYWYRQSLGQGLEFLIYFQGNSAPDKSGLPSDRFSAERTGGSVSTLTIQRTQQEDSAVYLCASSLAGILQEQYFGPGTRLTVT.

This clonotype showed up just a few times. The chain has TRBV20-1 and TRBJ2-1; 9 bases agree with TRBD2. The junction had 9 bases not matched to a gene; V was cut back by 0 bases and J by 9 bases. The CDR3 contains 15 residues. CDR1 is DFQATT and CDR2 is SNEGSKA in the germline V gene (reference sequence). In DNA, the CDR3 is TGCAGTGCTAGAGATCCCTTAGCGGGAGCTGTTGAGCAGTTCTTC. Amino acids: CSARDPLAGAVEQFF.

Ten or more counts support this clonotype. The rearrangement uses TRBV29-1 and TRBJ1-1; a weak D match, TRBD1 (5 bases). This CDR3 has 14 amino acids. CDR1 is SQVTM, CDR2 ANQGSEA, per germline. The germline V and J ends were trimmed by 4 bases and 5 bases, with 17 bases remaining between them. The CDR3 bases are TGCAGCGTTGTGAGAAAGGGGACTTGGACTGAAGCTTTCTTT. It translates to CSVVRKGTWTEAFF.

This clonotype turned up a few times. This chain joins TRBV20-1 and TRBJ1-1, with D unclear. The V end lost 6 bases, the J end lost 3 bases, and 14 bases lay between the germline ends. The CDR3 runs to 13 residues. Germline V gene sequence: CDR1 DFQATT, CDR2 SNEGSKA (reference sequence). As DNA, the CDR3 is TGCAGTGCCCGCCCCGGTATCGACACTGAAGCTTTCTTT. As protein: CSARPGIDTEAFF.